The 29 T cell receptor beta chains below were found in one sample sequenced in a study of neurological immune-mediated disorders. TCRdb re-derived calls from the 5' RACE reads in MiXCR, one entry per CDR3 protein. This table has 20,000 to 25,000 distinct CDR3 sequences, around 15% appearing once. Material: PBMCs. The receptors originated from a female donor with HTLV-1-associated myelopathy (HAM/TSP).

Remarks on this clonotype: The DNA is left out, because the CDR3 cannot be placed on it with certainty; the CDR3 is given as TCRdb lists it. The chain combines TRBV5-1 with TRBJ2-4; TRBD2, as called in the table, went unchecked against the DNA. 22 amino acids form the CDR3, both terminal residues included. CDR1 and CDR2 (germline): SGHRS, YFSETQ. CDR3 region: CASSFYICSAARGGRAKNIQYF.

This clonotype appeared many times. The chain uses TRBV20-1 and TRBJ2-1, with 8 bases matching TRBD2. Germline assignment: CDR1 DFQATT and CDR2 SNEGSKA (reference sequence). V trimming: 2 bases; J trimming: 3 bases; junction bases outside the gene matches: 9. The CDR3 contains 16 residues. CDR3 in amino acids: CSARNRREVNYNEQFF. CDR3 coding DNA: TGCAGTGCTAGAAACAGGCGGGAGGTCAACTACAATGAGCAGTTCTTC.

The table lists this clonotype with many counts. The chain recombines TRBV20-1 with TRBJ2-7; 9 bases map to TRBD2. Per the germline V gene, CDR1 is DFQATT and CDR2 is SNEGSKA (reference sequence). V shed 5 bases and J 3 bases; nucleotides not matched to a gene: 14. The CDR3 length is 16 residues. CDR3 in amino acids: CSAGASGVWGRYEQYF. CDR3 sequence (DNA): TGCAGTGCTGGGGCTAGCGGGGTTTGGGGACGCTACGAGCAGTACTTC.

This clonotype was observed many times. The V and J genes are TRBV5-6 and TRBJ1-2; D call uncertain. The CDR3 extends over 15 amino acids. V was shortened by 4 bases and J by 0 bases, with 13 bases between the two germline ends. Germline V lookup: CDR1 SGHDT, CDR2 YYEEEE. CDR3 region: CASSLGPIPNYGYTF. DNA for the CDR3: TGTGCCAGCAGCCTTGGTCCGATTCCTAACTATGGCTACACCTTC.

This clonotype was seen ten or more times. The rearrangement links TRBV3-1 to TRBJ1-1; D gene unclear. Trimming stripped 7 bases from V and 6 bases from J, with 12 bases between. This CDR3 comprises 12 residues. The germline V gene encodes CDR1 LGHDT and CDR2 YNNKEL (reference sequence). In DNA form, the CDR3 reads TGTGCCAGCACCGCGGACGGGGCTGAAGCTTTCTTT. Translation gives CASTADGAEAFF. Full variable domain (missing parts from reference TRBV3-1 and TRBJ1-1): DTAVSQTPKYLVTQMGNDKSIKCEQNLGHDTMYWYKQDSKKFLKIMFSYNNKELIINETVPNRFSPKSPDKAHLNLHINSLELGDSAVYFCASTADGAEAFFGQGTRLTVV.

In its sample, this clonotype was seen many times. The V and J genes are TRBV5-1 and TRBJ1-4; 8 bases align to TRBD1. With V trimmed by 4 bases and J by 8 bases, 7 bases remained unmatched. CDR3 size: 14 residues. Germline assignment: CDR1 SGHRS and CDR2 YFSETQ. Here the CDR3 reads CASSADREGEKLFF. The CDR3 DNA reads as TGCGCCAGCAGCGCGGACAGGGAGGGAGAAAAACTGTTTTTT.

This clonotype was observed many times. CDR3: CASSRIFQSNTEAFF. In nucleotides, the CDR3 is TGTGCCAGCAGCCGAATATTCCAGTCGAACACTGAAGCTTTCTTT. The chain couples TRBV6-2 or TRBV6-3 to TRBJ1-1, with D unclear. This CDR3 has 15 residues. V lost 6 bases, J lost 1 base, and 15 bases lay in between. Germline loops: CDR1 MNHEY, CDR2 SVGEGT.

This clonotype was recorded at least ten times. The chain joins TRBV7-2 to TRBJ2-1, with D possibly being TRBD1 (5 bases). The ends were cut back, 3 bases at V and 10 bases at J, with 13 bases in the middle. This CDR3 is built from 13 residues. Germline lookup yields CDR1 SGHTA and CDR2 FQGNSA. The chain's CDR3 is CASSLMTAGEQFF. CDR3 in DNA: TGTGCCAGCAGCTTGATGACGGCAGGGGAGCAGTTCTTC.

This clonotype was detected many times. CDR3 sequence reads: CASSLQDNIYGYTF. The CDR3 DNA follows: TGCGCCAGCAGCTTGCAAGACAACATCTATGGCTACACCTTC. This chain links TRBV5-1 with TRBJ1-2, with D unclear. The germline V gene has CDR1 SGHRS and CDR2 YFSETQ. This CDR3 region has 14 residues. Trimming stripped 1 base from V and 4 bases from J, with 11 bases between.

This clonotype has at least ten counts. V gene TRBV7-9 combines with J gene TRBJ2-5; D is possibly TRBD2 (6 bases). The germline CDR1 and CDR2 sequences are SEHNR and FQNEAQ (reference sequence). The CDR3 extends over 15 amino acids. The ends were cut back, 3 bases at V and 1 base at J, with 12 bases in the middle. The CDR3 DNA is TGTGCCAGCAGCTTTGGACTAACTAGCCAAGAGACCCAGTACTTC. Translating gives CASSFGLTSQETQYF.

This clonotype was seen repeatedly, ten times or more. CDR3 region: CATKGGLLPDTQYF. The CDR3 coding sequence is TGTGCCACCAAGGGGGGACTACTCCCCGATACGCAGTATTTT. The gene calls are TRBV10-3 and TRBJ2-3, with D maybe TRBD2 (7 bases). Germline CDR1 ENHRY, CDR2 SYGVKD. The CDR3 is made up of 14 amino acids. Trimming pared 10 bases from V and 6 bases from J, leaving 20 bases between.

This clonotype was picked up many times. The chain joins TRBV19 to TRBJ2-1, with 7 bases aligning to TRBD2. Germline V gives CDR1 LNHDA, CDR2 SQIVND (reference sequence). V lost 5 bases and J lost 9; bases outside the gene matches: 10. The CDR3 is 14 amino acids. The CDR3 DNA sequence: TGTGCCAGTAGTTCCGGGAGGTTAGGTAGTGAGCAGTTCTTC. Protein product: CASSSGRLGSEQFF.

This clonotype was seen ten or more times. The chain joins TRBV27 to TRBJ2-1, with 11 positions matching TRBD2. With V trimmed by 5 bases and J by 2 bases, 8 bases remained unmatched. The CDR3 covers 17 residues. The V gene's germline CDR1 is MNHEY and CDR2 SMNVEV (reference sequence). The CDR3 sequence is CASSPLRLAGTYNEQFF. The CDR3 coding sequence is TGTGCCAGCAGTCCACTTAGACTAGCGGGGACCTACAATGAGCAGTTCTTC.

There are many counts of this clonotype. The chain combines TRBV14 with TRBJ2-1; D gene ambiguous. Germline V lookup: CDR1 SGHDN, CDR2 FVKESK. V dropped 8 bases and J dropped 10 bases, with 18 bases sitting between them. The CDR3 has 13 amino acids. CDR3 residues: CASAAGLESEQFF. The CDR3 DNA is TGTGCCAGCGCCGCCGGGCTCGAGAGCGAGCAGTTCTTC. The complete variable domain, with remaining parts taken from reference TRBV14 and TRBJ2-1, reads EAGVTQFPSHSVIEKGQTVTLRCDPISGHDNLYWYRRVMGKEIKFLLHFVKESKQDESGMPNNRFLAERTGGTYSTLKVQPAELEDSGVYFCASAAGLESEQFFGPGTRLTVL.

This clonotype has at least ten counts. The rearrangement uses TRBV3-1 and TRBJ2-1; D is ambiguous. Germline V CDR1 and CDR2: LGHDT, YNNKEL (reference sequence). V gave up 1 base and J gave up 9 bases, with 7 bases separating them. This CDR3 has 12 amino acids. CDR3 in amino acids: CASSQGLVEQFF. CDR3 nucleotide sequence: TGTGCCAGCAGCCAAGGTTTGGTTGAGCAGTTCTTC.

This clonotype was detected many times. V and J are TRBV20-1 and TRBJ2-6, with 7 bases identical to TRBD1. There are 16 residues in the CDR3. Germline V gives CDR1 DFQATT, CDR2 SNEGSKA (reference sequence). The V and J ends lost 3 bases and 1 base, in that order; junction bases with no gene match: 6. CDR3 in amino acids: CSASARGKSGANVLTF. The DNA of the CDR3 is TGCAGTGCTAGTGCCAGGGGGAAATCTGGGGCCAACGTCCTGACTTTC.

This clonotype showed up many times. This chain links TRBV18 with TRBJ2-5, with no clear D. From germline, CDR1 is KGHSH and CDR2 LQKENI. CDR3 length: 14 residues. Trimming stripped 0 bases from V and 7 bases from J, with 12 bases between. The DNA of the CDR3 is TGTGCCAGCTCACCACCCCGACCCGAGTCGACCCAGTACTTC. Its translation: CASSPPRPESTQYF. The entire variable domain, with the rest obtained from reference TRBV18 and TRBJ2-5, is as follows: NAGVMQNPRHLVRRRGQEARLRCSPMKGHSHVYWYRQLPEEGLKFMVYLQKENIIDESGMPKERFSAEFPKEGPSILRIQQVVRGDSAAYFCASSPPRPESTQYFGPGTRLLVL.

This clonotype was picked up many times. The V and J genes are TRBV7-2 and TRBJ2-7; 10 bases line up with TRBD1. The ends lost 4 bases at V and 3 bases at J; junction bases unmatched: 3. The CDR3 length is 14 residues. CDR1 SGHTA and CDR2 FQGNSA come from the germline V gene. For the CDR3, the DNA is TGTGCCAGCAGCTATGGACAGGGGGGCTACGAGCAGTACTTC. Its protein is CASSYGQGGYEQYF.

This clonotype was seen at least ten times. This sequence joins TRBV2 and TRBJ2-1, with no clear D. The germline V and J ends were trimmed by 5 bases and 5 bases, with 16 bases remaining between them. This CDR3 has 15 residues. CDR1 SNHLY and CDR2 FYNNEI come from the germline V gene. The CDR3, as DNA: TGTGCCAGCAGTTGGACGGTACAGATTCACAATGAGCAGTTCTTC. Translated: CASSWTVQIHNEQFF.

This clonotype is deemed medium-sized. This chain links TRBV20-1 with TRBJ2-3; 9 positions match TRBD2. CDR1 DFQATT and CDR2 SNEGSKA come from the germline V gene (reference sequence). This CDR3 contains 13 residues. The V and J ends lost 3 bases and 5 bases, in that order; junction bases with no gene match: 3. As DNA, the CDR3 is TGCAGTGCTAGCCCTAGCGGGATAGATACGCAGTATTTT. Amino acid sequence: CSASPSGIDTQYF.

On this clonotype itself: At one end, the junction sequence differs from germline, possibly due to a read error. The chain's CDR3 is CASSLALVGLAGETQYF. DNA of the CDR3: TGTGCAAGCAGCTTAGCTCTCGTCGGGCTGGCCGGGGAGACCCAGTACTTC. V and J are TRBV7-9 and TRBJ2-5, with D unresolved. Per germline, CDR1 SEHNR and CDR2 FQNEAQ (reference sequence). CDR3 length: 17 amino acids.

This clonotype was recorded many times. V and J are TRBV11-2 and TRBJ1-1, with D possibly TRBD1 on 5 matching bases. Germline V gene lookup returns CDR1 SGHAT and CDR2 FQNNGV. The V end was cut by 1 base, the J end by 5 bases, with 8 bases between. This CDR3 has 13 amino acids. The CDR3 loop reads CASSLVEGTEAFF. The CDR3, as DNA: TGTGCCAGCAGCTTAGTTGAGGGGACTGAAGCTTTCTTT.

This clonotype was detected a few times. This sequence joins TRBV7-2 and TRBJ1-2; TRBD1 aligns across 8 bases. CDR3 length: 12 amino acids. Germline loops: CDR1 SGHTA, CDR2 FQGNSA. The V gene end was trimmed by 2 bases and the J gene end by 10 bases; junction bases not matched to a gene: 3. The CDR3 reads CASSLQGADYTF. The CDR3 coding sequence is TGTGCCAGCAGCTTACAGGGGGCAGACTACACCTTC. The variable domain in full, completed from reference TRBV7-2 and TRBJ1-2, reads GAGVSQSPSNKVTEKGKDVELRCDPISGHTALYWYRQSLGQGLEFLIYFQGNSAPDKSGLPSDRFSAERTGGSVSTLTIQRTQQEDSAVYLCASSLQGADYTFGSGTRLTVV.

In its sample, this clonotype was seen a few times. The chain is built from TRBV6-6 and TRBJ1-6; TRBD1 is a possible D gene (6 bases). Germline V gene data show CDR1 as MNHNY and CDR2 as SVGAGI (reference sequence). The V gene lost 8 bases and the J gene lost 10 bases, with 18 bases spanning the gap. The CDR3 length is 14 residues. CDR3 DNA sequence: TGTGCCAGCGGGGGGGGGCGGAATATCTCACCCCTCCACTTT. This translates into CASGGGRNISPLHF.

This clonotype was counted ten times or more. The gene calls are TRBV12-3 or TRBV12-4 and TRBJ2-7; D tentatively fits TRBD1 or TRBD2 (6 bases each). The germline V and J ends were trimmed by 4 bases and 4 bases, with 11 bases remaining between them. CDR3 size: 13 residues. The DNA of the CDR3 is TGTGCCAGCAGTTATCAGGGGAGGTACGAGCAGTACTTC. Its protein product is CASSYQGRYEQYF.

This clonotype occurred many times. J is TRBJ2-5 and V is TRBV5-1; either TRBD1 or TRBD2 may fit D (6 bases each). The germline V gene encodes CDR1 SGHRS and CDR2 YFSETQ. The CDR3 covers 16 residues. V dropped 0 bases and J dropped 5 bases, with 17 bases sitting between them. CDR3 residues: CASSLVEGGQAETQYF. The DNA of the CDR3 is TGCGCCAGCAGCTTGGTCGAGGGGGGTCAGGCGGAGACCCAGTACTTC.

Comments on this clonotype: The DNA is left out, because the CDR3 cannot be placed on it with certainty; the CDR3 is given as TCRdb lists it. The chain has TRBV5-5 and TRBJ2-1; the D call in the table, TRBD2, was not verified against the DNA. Germline V gene lookup returns CDR1 SGHKS and CDR2 YYEKEE (reference sequence). The CDR3 spans 20 residues, counting both ends. The CDR3 reads CASSFYICSAFSGAYNEQFF.

The table lists this clonotype with many counts. The chain couples TRBV20-1 to TRBJ1-1; 7 bases line up with TRBD1. The CDR3 is 14 amino acids. Germline CDR1 is DFQATT and CDR2 is SNEGSKA (reference sequence). The V segment lost 6 bases and the J segment 0 bases; nucleotides outside the gene matches: 7. The CDR3 loop is CSAARGGMNTEAFF. The CDR3 DNA follows: TGCAGTGCGGCCAGGGGGGGGATGAACACTGAAGCTTTCTTT.

This clonotype showed up many times. V is TRBV11-1 and J is TRBJ2-1, with D hard to call. Germline CDR1 reads SGHAT; CDR2 reads FQDESV (reference sequence). The CDR3 runs 14 residues. The V gene lost 5 bases and the J gene lost 2 bases, with 10 bases spanning the gap. CDR3: CASSPALAYNEQFF. As DNA, the CDR3 is TGTGCCAGCAGCCCGGCCTTGGCCTACAATGAGCAGTTCTTC.